Listed here are 27 T cell receptor beta chains from one sample, sequenced in a study of response to subunit inactivated influenza vaccine. TCRdb re-analysed the RT-PCR reads in MiXCR, keeping a single row per CDR3 protein. This table holds 500,000 to 600,000 distinct CDR3 sequences, about 11% found once. A further study also used this sample, focusing on T cells expressing NK-cell markers. That source adds: TCR beta cDNA was generated via 5'RACE template switching incorporating UMIs.

Sequencing used PBMCs from blood, obtained on the day of vaccination. The receptor source for this set is a man aged 50 to 60 who received an inactivated influenza vaccine.

This chain links TRBV27 with TRBJ1-2; D remains unclear. In germline, CDR1 is MNHEY, CDR2 SMNVEV (reference sequence). V lost 5 bases, J lost 7 bases, and 14 bases lay in between. The CDR3 length is 13 residues. The CDR3, as DNA: TGTGCCAGCAGTCTGCGTTGGAGGGCTGGCTACACCTTC. This encodes CASSLRWRAGYTF.

In this sample, this clonotype turned up a few times. The J gene is TRBJ2-1, the V gene TRBV5-1; 12 nucleotides align to TRBD2. After removal of 0 bases from V and 8 bases from J, the junction contained 6 bases not matched to a gene. The CDR3 has 16 amino acids. Germline assignment: CDR1 SGHRS and CDR2 YFSETQ. The CDR3 protein is CASSLGLAGARDEQFF. CDR3 sequence (DNA): TGCGCCAGCAGCTTGGGACTAGCGGGGGCGCGGGATGAGCAGTTCTTC.

This clonotype was recorded at least ten times. This rearrangement joins TRBV24-1 to TRBJ1-1, with a possible D match to TRBD1 (5 bases). The V gene lost 7 bases and the J gene lost 1 base, with 12 bases spanning the gap. This CDR3 has 14 amino acids. Germline CDR1 and CDR2: KGHDR and SFDVKD. The CDR3 nucleotides read TGTGCCACCAGACCTGGCGGGGGGAACACTGAAGCTTTCTTT. This encodes CATRPGGGNTEAFF.

The gene calls are TRBV4-2 and TRBJ2-3; D remains unclear. CDR3 size: 15 residues. Trimming left V 4 bases short and J 1 base short, with 12 bases between. Germline V gives CDR1 LGHNA, CDR2 YNFKEQ. The CDR3 bases are TGTGCCAGCAGCCGGAATCCTACAGGCACAGATACGCAGTATTTT. It codes for CASSRNPTGTDTQYF.

The chain uses TRBV7-3 and TRBJ2-7; 7 bases agree with TRBD2. This CDR3 spans 22 amino acids. V lost 1 base and J lost 2; bases outside the gene matches: 26. Germline loops: CDR1 SGHTA, CDR2 FQGTGA. CDR3 residues: CASSLKRFSFNFGSGGAYEQYF. CDR3 DNA sequence: TGTGCCAGCAGCTTAAAGAGATTTTCTTTTAACTTCGGTAGTGGGGGGGCCTACGAGCAGTACTTC. The full variable domain, with the rest looked up from reference TRBV7-3 and TRBJ2-7, is GAGVSQTPSNKVTEKGKYVELRCDPISGHTALYWYRQSLGQGPEFLIYFQGTGAADDSGLPNDRFFAVRPEGSVSTLKIQRTERGDSAVYLCASSLKRFSFNFGSGGAYEQYFGPGTRLTVT.

V usage is TRBV6-1 and J usage is TRBJ2-1, with 13 bases identical to TRBD2. The length of the CDR3 is 15 residues. In germline, CDR1 is MNHNS, CDR2 SASEGT. The ends lost 6 bases at V and 6 bases at J; junction bases unmatched: 5. The CDR3 bases are TGTGCCAGCAGGGTGGGACTAGCGGGACTCAATGAGCAGTTCTTC. Translation gives CASRVGLAGLNEQFF.

The J gene is TRBJ2-7, the V gene TRBV3-1; no firm D call. V shed 5 bases and J shed 3 bases, with 20 bases lying between them. Germline loops: CDR1 LGHDT, CDR2 YNNKEL (reference sequence). The length of the CDR3 is 16 residues. The DNA for the CDR3 is TGTGCCAGCAGCAGCACGACACGGGTAAAGTTCTACGAGCAGTACTTC. Protein: CASSSTTRVKFYEQYF.

The gene calls are TRBV5-1 and TRBJ2-1; the match to TRBD2 covers 11 bases. Germline assignment: CDR1 SGHRS and CDR2 YFSETQ. This CDR3 comprises 16 residues. Germline trimming cut 4 bases from V and 4 bases from J; bases unmatched to any gene: 7. The CDR3 loop is CASSQELAGAYNEQFF. In DNA form, the CDR3 reads TGCGCCAGCAGCCAGGAACTAGCGGGAGCGTACAATGAGCAGTTCTTC.

The rearrangement links TRBV7-7 to TRBJ2-3; the D call may be TRBD1 or TRBD2 (6 bases each). CDR1 SSHAT and CDR2 FNYEAQ come from the germline V gene (reference sequence). V was shortened by 11 bases and J by 2 bases, with 17 bases between the two germline ends. This CDR3 is built from 14 residues. The CDR3 sequence: CAVRGQGNTDTQYF. The CDR3 DNA reads as TGTGCCGTTCGGGGGCAGGGGAACACAGATACGCAGTATTTT.

This clonotype was observed once. The chain carries TRBV28 and TRBJ2-7, with D unresolved. Germline V gene lookup returns CDR1 MDHEN and CDR2 SYDVKM. V was trimmed by 6 bases and J by 4 bases, leaving 10 bases between them. The CDR3 covers 12 residues. The CDR3 nucleotides read TGTGCCAGCAGATTAACGGAATACGAGCAGTACTTC. Protein product: CASRLTEYEQYF.

This clonotype appeared a few times. CDR3 bases: TGTGCCAGCAGTTTAGCGACCGGGTCTCGTGAGCAGTTCTTC. It encodes CASSLATGSREQFF. The gene calls are TRBV12-3 or TRBV12-4 and TRBJ2-1; D is uncertain. The V gene lost 0 bases and the J gene lost 9 bases, with 12 bases spanning the gap. The CDR3 has 14 amino acids.

This clonotype was seen at least ten times. This sequence joins TRBV5-1 and TRBJ2-1, with D possibly being TRBD1 (5 bases). The V end lost 0 bases, the J end lost 6 bases, and 25 bases lay between the germline ends. Germline assignment: CDR1 SGHRS and CDR2 YFSETQ. The CDR3 consists of 19 residues. CDR3 nucleotide sequence: TGCGCCAGCAGCTTGGTTAGTTCCACTGGACACACATACCCCAATGAGCAGTTCTTC. It specifies CASSLVSSTGHTYPNEQFF.

Only a few counts were recorded for this clonotype. The chain uses TRBV19 and TRBJ2-3, with 8 bases matching TRBD2. CDR1 LNHDA and CDR2 SQIVND come from the germline V gene (reference sequence). The CDR3 consists of 16 residues. The ends lost 7 bases at V and 6 bases at J; junction bases unmatched: 15. CDR3 sequence: CASTKMSSGSLDTQYF. The CDR3 DNA follows: TGTGCCAGTACCAAGATGTCGAGCGGGAGCCTTGATACGCAGTATTTT.

A word on this clonotype: At one boundary the junction diverges from the germline segment, which might be a read error. V gene TRBV20-1 combines with J gene TRBJ2-3, with D possibly TRBD2 on 6 matching bases. The CDR3 consists of 14 residues. Germline lookup yields CDR1 DFQATT and CDR2 SNEGSKA (reference sequence). The CDR3 bases are TGCACTGCTATCCCGGGACTTGGCACAGATACGCAGTATTTT. Residues: CTAIPGLGTDTQYF.

This clonotype occurred a few times. V usage is TRBV13 and J usage is TRBJ2-1; 15 nucleotides match TRBD2. The CDR3 loop spans 16 amino acids. V dropped 4 bases and J dropped 7; count of bases not matched to a gene: 5. Germline V CDR1 and CDR2: PRHDT, FYEKMQ (reference sequence). The CDR3: CASSYRTSGGANEQFF. CDR3 DNA sequence: TGTGCCAGCAGCTACCGGACTAGCGGGGGGGCTAATGAGCAGTTCTTC.

The table lists this clonotype with a few counts. The chain has TRBV5-1 and TRBJ2-3; possibly TRBD2 for D (7 bases). The CDR3 runs to 17 residues. V gave up 4 bases and J gave up 2 bases, with 20 bases separating them. The germline CDR1 and CDR2 sequences are SGHRS and YFSETQ. The CDR3 DNA sequence: TGCGCCAGCAGCCTAAGGGGGGGACGGAGCTACACAGATACGCAGTATTTT. Translated: CASSLRGGRSYTDTQYF. Supplemented by reference TRBV5-1 and TRBJ2-3, the full variable domain reads KAGVTQTPRYLIKTRGQQVTLSCSPISGHRSVSWYQQTPGQGLQFLFEYFSETQRNKGNFPGRFSGRQFSNSRSEMNVSTLELGDSALYLCASSLRGGRSYTDTQYFGPGTRLTVL.

This sequence joins TRBV28 and TRBJ1-1, with 11 bases that match TRBD1. Germline CDR1 reads MDHEN; CDR2 reads SYDVKM. The junction had 9 bases not matched to a gene; V was cut back by 5 bases and J by 1 base. The CDR3 contains 17 residues. For the CDR3, the DNA is TGTGCCAGCAGTGGTGGACAGGGGGCGTCCAGGAACACTGAAGCTTTCTTT. This codes for CASSGGQGASRNTEAFF. The variable domain in full, completed from reference TRBV28 and TRBJ1-1, reads DVKVTQSSRYLVKRTGEKVFLECVQDMDHENMFWYRQDPGLGLRLIYFSYDVKMKEKGDIPEGYSVSREKKERFSLILESASTNQTSMYLCASSGGQGASRNTEAFFGQGTRLTVV.

The rearrangement links TRBV6-9 to TRBJ1-5; D not certain. The CDR3 contains 15 residues. Germline-derived CDR1 and CDR2 are MNHGY and SVAAGI. V lost 10 bases to trimming and J lost 0 bases, with 16 bases between them. The chain's CDR3 is CATQRWGYSNQPQHF. The CDR3 nucleotides are TGTGCCACCCAGAGGTGGGGATATAGCAATCAGCCCCAGCATTTT.

This clonotype has at least ten counts. This sequence joins TRBV29-1 and TRBJ2-7; D may be TRBD1 or TRBD2 (5 bases each). The germline V gene encodes CDR1 SQVTM and CDR2 ANQGSEA. The CDR3 extends over 11 amino acids. V was pared by 8 bases and J by 2 bases, with 10 bases between. CDR3 bases: TGCAGCACCGGGACCCCCTACGAGCAGTACTTC. The encoded protein is CSTGTPYEQYF.

This clonotype came up many times. The CDR3 DNA reads as TGTGCCAGCAGCTTAGCGGGTTTTACAGATACGCAGTATTTT. As protein: CASSLAGFTDTQYF. V usage is TRBV7-2 and J usage is TRBJ2-3; D gene ambiguous. The CDR3 is 14 amino acids. V lost 0 bases and J 3 bases, leaving 7 bases between the germline ends. Germline V gene data show CDR1 as SGHTA and CDR2 as FQGNSA.

The V gene is TRBV7-9, the J gene TRBJ2-1; no clear D. Germline V gives CDR1 SEHNR, CDR2 FQNEAQ (reference sequence). This CDR3 has 14 residues. Deletions cut 4 bases from V and 5 bases from J, with 12 bases between. CDR3: CASSSSGGHNEQFF. The CDR3 DNA reads TGTGCCAGCAGCTCATCCGGTGGGCACAATGAGCAGTTCTTC.

DNA for the CDR3: TGTGCCAGCACCTTAACAGGGGGAAGCAGGGATACGCAGTATTTT. Amino acids: CASTLTGGSRDTQYF. The V and J genes are TRBV28 and TRBJ2-3, with 8 bases aligning to TRBD1. The CDR3 length is 15 residues. With 7 bases clipped from V and 6 bases from J, the junction kept 12 bases outside the gene matches. The germline V gene has CDR1 MDHEN and CDR2 SYDVKM.

The chain combines TRBV6-2 or TRBV6-3 with TRBJ2-2, with TRBD2 as a possible D gene (7 bases). CDR1 is MNHEY and CDR2 is SVGEGT in the germline V gene. Between the trimmed V and J ends, which lost 2 bases and 7 bases, there was a span of 17 bases. The CDR3 loop spans 16 amino acids. The chain's CDR3 is CASSYRGATKDGELFF. The DNA for the CDR3 is TGTGCCAGCAGTTACCGGGGGGCAACTAAGGACGGGGAGCTGTTTTTT.

The V and J genes are TRBV6-2 or TRBV6-3 and TRBJ2-7, with D hard to call. This CDR3 spans 15 amino acids. Germline V lookup: CDR1 MNHEY, CDR2 SVGEGT. V gave up 6 bases and J gave up 1 base, with 16 bases separating them. The CDR3 DNA reads TGTGCCAGCAGCCTCTCCTTATGGGGATCCTACGAGCAGTACTTC. It encodes CASSLSLWGSYEQYF.

There are a few counts of this clonotype. V and J are TRBV14 and TRBJ2-7, with D tentatively TRBD1 or TRBD2 (5 bases each). The CDR3 spans 14 residues. Germline loops: CDR1 SGHDN, CDR2 FVKESK. Deletions cut 4 bases from V and 0 bases from J, with 10 bases between. The DNA for the CDR3 is TGTGCCAGCAGCCGGAGGACATCCTCCTACGAGCAGTACTTC. Translating it yields CASSRRTSSYEQYF.

This chain joins TRBV12-3 or TRBV12-4 and TRBJ1-1; possible D gene TRBD1, 6 bases. The CDR3 extends over 12 amino acids. V gave up 6 bases and J gave up 6 bases, with 11 bases separating them. In DNA, the CDR3 is TGTGCCAGCAGCCCGGACAGTTCTGAAGCTTTCTTT. Translated: CASSPDSSEAFF.

V is TRBV20-1 and J is TRBJ2-3, with 9 bases lining up with TRBD1. V lost 6 bases to trimming and J lost 5 bases; unmatched junction nucleotides: 9. Germline CDR1 DFQATT, CDR2 SNEGSKA (reference sequence). CDR3 size: 14 residues. This CDR3 is CSARTGEGVDTQYF. CDR3 coding DNA: TGCAGTGCAAGGACAGGGGAAGGAGTAGATACGCAGTATTTT.